Sequencing of this T cell receptor (beta chain) was carried out in a study of T cell responses to AZD1222 COVID-19 vaccine. Study-wide background: Pooling of second doses given at about 4 or about 12 weeks was done.

Measured with immunoSEQ multiplex PCR; TCRdb has only the in-frame clones, and not every one. This sample has 200,000 or so clones; about 91% occur once, and the top ten carry roughly 8%. This clone showed up just once. The antigen is undetermined. CDR3 length equals 16 residues. Germline assignment: CDR1 SEHNR and CDR2 FQNEAQ (reference sequence). V was clipped by 5 bases and J by 7 bases; unmatched bases: 12. Points from the study as a whole: Most donors were white British, females outnumbered males, and clonal diversity was possibly underestimated.

The sample was peripheral blood, taken on day 0 of AZD1222 vaccination. The source is an adult in good health. The chain joins TRBV7-9 to TRBJ1-4; 8 bases agree with TRBD1. The CDR3 sequence is CASSALNRGAGEKLFF. In DNA, the CDR3 is TGTGCCAGCAGCGCTTTAAACAGGGGGGCGGGTGAAAAACTGTTTTTT.